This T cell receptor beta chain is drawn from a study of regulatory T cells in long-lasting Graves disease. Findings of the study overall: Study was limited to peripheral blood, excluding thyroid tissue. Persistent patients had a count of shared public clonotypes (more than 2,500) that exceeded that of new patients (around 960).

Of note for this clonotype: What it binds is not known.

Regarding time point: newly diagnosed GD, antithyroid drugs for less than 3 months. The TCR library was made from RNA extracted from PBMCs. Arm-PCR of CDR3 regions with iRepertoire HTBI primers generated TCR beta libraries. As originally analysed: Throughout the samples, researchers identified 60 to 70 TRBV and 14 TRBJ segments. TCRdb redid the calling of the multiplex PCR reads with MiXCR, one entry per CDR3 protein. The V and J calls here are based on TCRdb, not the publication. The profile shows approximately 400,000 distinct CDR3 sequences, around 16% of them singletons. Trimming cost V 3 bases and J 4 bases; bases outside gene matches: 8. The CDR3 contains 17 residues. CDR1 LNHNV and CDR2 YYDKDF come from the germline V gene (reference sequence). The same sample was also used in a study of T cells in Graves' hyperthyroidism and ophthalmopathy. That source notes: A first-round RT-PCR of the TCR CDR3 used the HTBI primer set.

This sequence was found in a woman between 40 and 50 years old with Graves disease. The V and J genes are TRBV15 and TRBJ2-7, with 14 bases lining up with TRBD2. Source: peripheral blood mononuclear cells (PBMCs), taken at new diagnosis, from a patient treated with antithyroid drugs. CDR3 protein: CATSRETSGRVGYEQYF. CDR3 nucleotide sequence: TGTGCCACCAGCAGGGAGACTAGCGGGAGGGTTGGGTACGAGCAGTACTTC.